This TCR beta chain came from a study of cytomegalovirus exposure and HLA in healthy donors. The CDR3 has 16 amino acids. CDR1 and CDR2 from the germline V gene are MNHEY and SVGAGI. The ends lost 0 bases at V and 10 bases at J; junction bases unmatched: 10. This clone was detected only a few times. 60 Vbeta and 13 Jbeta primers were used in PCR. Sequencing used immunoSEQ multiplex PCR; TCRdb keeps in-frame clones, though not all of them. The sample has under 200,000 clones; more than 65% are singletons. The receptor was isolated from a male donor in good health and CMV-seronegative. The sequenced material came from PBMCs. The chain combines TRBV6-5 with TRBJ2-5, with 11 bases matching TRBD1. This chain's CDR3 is CASSYSRTGGKSDQYF. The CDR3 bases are TGTGCCAGCAGTTACTCGAGGACAGGGGGCAAGTCGGACCAGTACTTC.